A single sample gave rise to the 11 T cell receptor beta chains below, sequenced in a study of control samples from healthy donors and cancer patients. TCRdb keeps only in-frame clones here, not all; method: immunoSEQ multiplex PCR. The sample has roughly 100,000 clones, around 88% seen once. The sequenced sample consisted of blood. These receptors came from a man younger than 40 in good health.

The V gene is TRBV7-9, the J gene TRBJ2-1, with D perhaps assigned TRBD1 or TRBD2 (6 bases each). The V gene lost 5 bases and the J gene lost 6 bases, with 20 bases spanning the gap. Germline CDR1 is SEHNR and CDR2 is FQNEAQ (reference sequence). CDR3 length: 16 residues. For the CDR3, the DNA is TGTGCCAGCAGCCCCGGGGGACACCACGGGCCCAATGAGCAGTTCTTC. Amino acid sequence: CASSPGGHHGPNEQFF.

The CDR3 sequence: CASSPGGRGVDYEQYF. As DNA, the CDR3 is TGTGCCAGCAGCCCCGGGGGGAGGGGGGTTGACTACGAGCAGTACTTC. This rearrangement joins TRBV7-2 to TRBJ2-7; D perhaps matches TRBD2 (7 bases). This CDR3 has 16 residues. Germline lookup yields CDR1 SGHTA and CDR2 FQGNSA. Trimming cost V 5 bases and J 3 bases, with 20 bases left between them. The full variable domain, with the rest looked up from reference TRBV7-2 and TRBJ2-7, is GAGVSQSPSNKVTEKGKDVELRCDPISGHTALYWYRQSLGQGLEFLIYFQGNSAPDKSGLPSDRFSAERTGGSVSTLTIQRTQQEDSAVYLCASSPGGRGVDYEQYFGPGTRLTVT.

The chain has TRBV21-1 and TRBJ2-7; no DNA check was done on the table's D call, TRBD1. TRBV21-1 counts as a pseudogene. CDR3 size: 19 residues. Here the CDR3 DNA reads TGTGCCAGCAGCGCGGTCCTACAGACCCCGGACAGGGGATCCTACGAGCAGTACTTC. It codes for CASSAVLQTPDRGSYEQYF.

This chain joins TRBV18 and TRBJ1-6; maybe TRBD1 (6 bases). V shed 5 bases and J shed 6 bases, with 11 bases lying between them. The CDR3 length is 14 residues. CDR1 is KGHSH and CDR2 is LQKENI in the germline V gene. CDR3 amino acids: CASSNRDTNSPLHF. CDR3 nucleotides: TGTGCCAGCTCAAACCGGGACACTAATTCACCCCTCCACTTT.

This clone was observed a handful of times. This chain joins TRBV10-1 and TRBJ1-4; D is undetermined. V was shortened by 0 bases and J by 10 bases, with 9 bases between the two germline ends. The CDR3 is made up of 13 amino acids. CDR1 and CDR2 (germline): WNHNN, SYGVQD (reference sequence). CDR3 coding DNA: TGCGCCAGCAGTGAGTCTCAAGAAGGAAAACTGTTTTTT. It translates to CASSESQEGKLFF.

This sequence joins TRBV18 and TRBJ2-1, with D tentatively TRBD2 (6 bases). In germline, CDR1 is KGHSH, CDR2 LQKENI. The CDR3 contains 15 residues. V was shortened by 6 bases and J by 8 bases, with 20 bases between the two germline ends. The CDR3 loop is CASSNLGGGTDEQFF. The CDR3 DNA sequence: TGTGCCAGCTCTAATCTTGGGGGAGGTACGGATGAGCAGTTCTTC.

CDR3 sequence reads: CAWSADLYTDTQYF. CDR3 bases: TGTGCCTGGAGTGCAGACCTGTACACAGATACGCAGTATTTT. The chain joins TRBV30 to TRBJ2-3, with D hard to call. Trimming took off 1 base at V and 2 bases at J, with 10 bases between the two ends. Germline CDR1 and CDR2: GTSNPN and SVGIG (reference sequence). The CDR3 runs to 14 residues.

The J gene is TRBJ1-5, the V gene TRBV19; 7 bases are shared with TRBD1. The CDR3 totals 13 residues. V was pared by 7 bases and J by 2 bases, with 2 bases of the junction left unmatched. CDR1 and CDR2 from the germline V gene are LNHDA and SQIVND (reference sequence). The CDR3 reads CASTGQGNQPQHF. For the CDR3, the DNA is TGTGCCAGTACCGGACAGGGCAATCAGCCCCAGCATTTT. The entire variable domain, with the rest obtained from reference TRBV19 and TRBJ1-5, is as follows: DGGITQSPKYLFRKEGQNVTLSCEQNLNHDAMYWYRQDPGQGLRLIYYSQIVNDFQKGDIAEGYSVSREKKESFPLTVTSAQKNPTAFYLCASTGQGNQPQHFGDGTRLSIL.

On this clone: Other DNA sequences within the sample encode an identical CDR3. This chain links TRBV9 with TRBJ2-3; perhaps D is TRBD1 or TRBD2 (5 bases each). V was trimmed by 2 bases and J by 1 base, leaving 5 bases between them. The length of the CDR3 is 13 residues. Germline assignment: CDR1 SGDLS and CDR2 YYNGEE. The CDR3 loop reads CASSVGGTDTQYF. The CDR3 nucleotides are TGTGCCAGCAGCGTGGGGGGCACAGATACGCAGTATTTT.

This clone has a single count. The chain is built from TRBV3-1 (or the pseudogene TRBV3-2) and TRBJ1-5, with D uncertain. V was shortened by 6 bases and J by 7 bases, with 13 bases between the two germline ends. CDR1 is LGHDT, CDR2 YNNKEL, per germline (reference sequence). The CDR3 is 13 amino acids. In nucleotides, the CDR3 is TGTGCCAGCAGTTCCGGACTGTCGCAGCCCCAGCATTTT. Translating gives CASSSGLSQPQHF.

For the CDR3, the DNA is TGTGCCAGCAGTTACTGGGCAGGGGGTGGGAGCGAAAAACTGTTTTTT. Amino acids: CASSYWAGGGSEKLFF. The chain is built from TRBV6-6 and TRBJ1-4; 7 bases align to TRBD1. Germline V lookup: CDR1 MNHNY, CDR2 SVGAGI (reference sequence). Trimming removed 1 base from V and 8 bases from J; junction bases left unmatched: 10. This CDR3 has 16 residues.